This T cell receptor (beta chain) was profiled in a study of cytomegalovirus exposure and HLA in healthy donors. Amplification used 60 Vbeta primers and 13 Jbeta primers. The method was immunoSEQ multiplex PCR; TCRdb's version includes in-frame clones alone and lacks a portion of them. In the table there are about 100,000 clones, approximately 85% of which are singletons. Findings and caveats of the study: Associated with cytomegalovirus, according to the listing, were around 160 TCR beta chains.

The CDR3 length is 15 residues. Germline V gene sequence: CDR1 MNHEY, CDR2 SMNVEV (reference sequence). With 3 bases removed from V and 3 bases from J, the gap between germline ends came to 12 bases. Turning to this clone: The antigen remains undetermined.

This chain uses TRBV27 with TRBJ2-1; maybe TRBD1 (6 bases). The sample taken for sequencing was PBMCs. This receptor was taken from a man under 40 in good health and CMV-seronegative. CDR3 DNA: TGTGCCAGCAGTTTCCAGGGACACAGCTACAATGAGCAGTTCTTC. Translating it yields CASSFQGHSYNEQFF.